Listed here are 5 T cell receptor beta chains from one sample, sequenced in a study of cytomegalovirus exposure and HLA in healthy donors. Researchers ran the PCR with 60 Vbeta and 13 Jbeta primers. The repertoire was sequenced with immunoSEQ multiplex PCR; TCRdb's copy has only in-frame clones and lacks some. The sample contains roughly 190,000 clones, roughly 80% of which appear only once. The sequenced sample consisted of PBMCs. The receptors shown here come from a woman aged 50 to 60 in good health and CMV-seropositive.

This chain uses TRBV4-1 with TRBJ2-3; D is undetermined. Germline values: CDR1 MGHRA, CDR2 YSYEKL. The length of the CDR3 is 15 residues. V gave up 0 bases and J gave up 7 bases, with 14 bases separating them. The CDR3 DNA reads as TGCGCCAGCAGCCAAGACTCTACACGCACTAATACGCAGTATTTT. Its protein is CASSQDSTRTNTQYF.

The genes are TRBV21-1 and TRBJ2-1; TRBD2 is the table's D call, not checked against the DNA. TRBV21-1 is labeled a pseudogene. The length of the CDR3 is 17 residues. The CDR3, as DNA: TGTGCCAGCAGCAAAAGTCGTTCGGGAGAGGCGAACAATGAGCAGTTCTTC. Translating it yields CASSKSRSGEANNEQFF.

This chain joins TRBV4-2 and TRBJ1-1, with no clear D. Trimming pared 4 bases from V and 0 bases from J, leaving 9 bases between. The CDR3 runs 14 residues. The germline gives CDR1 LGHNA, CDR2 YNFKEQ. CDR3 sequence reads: CASSRGNMNTEAFF. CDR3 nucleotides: TGTGCCAGCAGCCGAGGGAACATGAACACTGAAGCTTTCTTT.

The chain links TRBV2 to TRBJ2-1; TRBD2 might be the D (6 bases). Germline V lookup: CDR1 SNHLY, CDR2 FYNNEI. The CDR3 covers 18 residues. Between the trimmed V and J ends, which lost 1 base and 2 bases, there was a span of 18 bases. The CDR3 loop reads CASSEELSGWDPYNEQFF. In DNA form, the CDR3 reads TGTGCCAGCAGTGAAGAATTGAGCGGGTGGGACCCCTACAATGAGCAGTTCTTC.

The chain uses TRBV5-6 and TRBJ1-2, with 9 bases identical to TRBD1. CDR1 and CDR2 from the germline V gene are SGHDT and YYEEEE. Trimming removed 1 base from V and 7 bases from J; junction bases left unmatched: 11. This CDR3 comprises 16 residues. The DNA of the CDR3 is TGTGCCAGCAGCTTGCTTACAGGGGGCCCACTGGGTGGCTACACCTTC. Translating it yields CASSLLTGGPLGGYTF.